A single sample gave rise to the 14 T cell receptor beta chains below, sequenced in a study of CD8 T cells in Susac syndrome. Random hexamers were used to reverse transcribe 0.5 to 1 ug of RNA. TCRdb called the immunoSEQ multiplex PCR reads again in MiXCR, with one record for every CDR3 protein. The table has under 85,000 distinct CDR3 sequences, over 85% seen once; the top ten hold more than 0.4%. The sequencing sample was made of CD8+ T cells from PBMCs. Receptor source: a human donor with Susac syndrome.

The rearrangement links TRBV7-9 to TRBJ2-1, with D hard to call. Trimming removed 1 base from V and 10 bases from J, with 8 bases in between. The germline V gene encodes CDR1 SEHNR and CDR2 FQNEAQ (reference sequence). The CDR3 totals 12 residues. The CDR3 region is CASSLVRKEQFF. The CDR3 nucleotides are TGTGCCAGCAGCTTAGTGCGGAAGGAGCAGTTCTTC.

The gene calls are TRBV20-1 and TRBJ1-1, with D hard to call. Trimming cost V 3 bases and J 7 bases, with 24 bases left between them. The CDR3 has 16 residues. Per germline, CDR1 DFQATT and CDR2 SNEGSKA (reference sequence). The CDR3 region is CSASSPQTANHDEAFF. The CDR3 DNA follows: TGCAGTGCTAGCTCCCCTCAAACCGCTAACCATGATGAAGCTTTCTTT.

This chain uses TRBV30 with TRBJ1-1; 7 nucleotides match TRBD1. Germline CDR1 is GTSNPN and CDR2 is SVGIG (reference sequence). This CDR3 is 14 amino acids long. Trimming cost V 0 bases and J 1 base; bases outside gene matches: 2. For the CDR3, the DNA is TGTGCCTGGAGTGTAGGACAGGCGAACACTGAAGCTTTCTTT. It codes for CAWSVGQANTEAFF.

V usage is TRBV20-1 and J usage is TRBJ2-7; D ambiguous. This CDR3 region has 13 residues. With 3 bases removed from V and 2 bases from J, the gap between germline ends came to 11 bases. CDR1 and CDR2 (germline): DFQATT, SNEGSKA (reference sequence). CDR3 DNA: TGCAGTGCTAGCGGGCAGAACGCCTACGAGCAGTACTTC. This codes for CSASGQNAYEQYF.

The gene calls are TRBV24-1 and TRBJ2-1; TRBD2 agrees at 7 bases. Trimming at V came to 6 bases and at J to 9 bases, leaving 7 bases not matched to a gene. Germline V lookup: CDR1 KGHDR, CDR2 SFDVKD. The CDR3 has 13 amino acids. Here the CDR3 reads CATSPIAGAEQFF. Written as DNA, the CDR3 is TGTGCCACCAGTCCTATAGCGGGCGCTGAGCAGTTCTTC.

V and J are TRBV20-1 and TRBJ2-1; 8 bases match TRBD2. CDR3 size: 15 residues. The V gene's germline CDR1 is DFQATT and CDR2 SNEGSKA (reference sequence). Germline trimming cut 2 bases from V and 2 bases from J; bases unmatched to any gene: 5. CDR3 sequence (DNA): TGCAGTGCTAGACCAAGCGGGAGCGCCTACAATGAGCAGTTCTTC. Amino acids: CSARPSGSAYNEQFF.

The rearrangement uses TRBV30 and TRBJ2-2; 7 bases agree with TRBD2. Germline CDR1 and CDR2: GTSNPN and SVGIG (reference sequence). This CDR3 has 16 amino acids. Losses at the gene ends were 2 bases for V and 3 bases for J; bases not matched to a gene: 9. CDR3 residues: CAWSRYGGGHTGELFF. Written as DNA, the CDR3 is TGTGCCTGGAGTCGGTACGGCGGGGGACACACCGGGGAGCTGTTTTTT.

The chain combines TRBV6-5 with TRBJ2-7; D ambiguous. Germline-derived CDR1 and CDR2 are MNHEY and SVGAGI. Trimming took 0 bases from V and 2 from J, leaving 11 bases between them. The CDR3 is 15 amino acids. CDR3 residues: CASSYSELGPYEQYF. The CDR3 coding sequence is TGTGCCAGCAGTTACTCGGAGCTCGGACCCTACGAGCAGTACTTC.

The CDR3 here is CASSLTGQGARSYEQYF. DNA for the CDR3: TGTGCCAGCAGCTTGACCGGACAGGGGGCTCGATCCTACGAGCAGTACTTC. The V gene is TRBV5-6, the J gene TRBJ2-7, with 11 bases fitting TRBD1. Germline V gene data show CDR1 as SGHDT and CDR2 as YYEEEE. This CDR3 is 17 amino acids long. The V gene end was trimmed by 1 base and the J gene end by 1 base; junction bases not matched to a gene: 7.

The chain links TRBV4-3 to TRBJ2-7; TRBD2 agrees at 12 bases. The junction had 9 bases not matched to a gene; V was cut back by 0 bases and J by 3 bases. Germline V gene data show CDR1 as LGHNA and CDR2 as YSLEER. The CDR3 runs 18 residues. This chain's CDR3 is CASSQDPTSGSGDYEQYF. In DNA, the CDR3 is TGCGCCAGCAGCCAAGATCCGACTAGCGGGAGTGGTGACTACGAGCAGTACTTC.

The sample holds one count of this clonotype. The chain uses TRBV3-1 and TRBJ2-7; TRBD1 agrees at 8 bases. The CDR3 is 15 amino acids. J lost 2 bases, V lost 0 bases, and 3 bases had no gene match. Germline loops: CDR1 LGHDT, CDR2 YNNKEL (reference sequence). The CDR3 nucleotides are TGTGCCAGCAGCCAAGAGACAGGGGTCACCTACGAGCAGTACTTC. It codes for CASSQETGVTYEQYF.

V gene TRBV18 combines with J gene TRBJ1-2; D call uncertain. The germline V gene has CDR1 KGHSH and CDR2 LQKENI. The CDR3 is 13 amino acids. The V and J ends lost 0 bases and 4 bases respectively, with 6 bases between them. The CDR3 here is CASSPPGSYGYTF. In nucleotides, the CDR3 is TGTGCCAGCTCACCACCTGGCTCCTATGGCTACACCTTC.

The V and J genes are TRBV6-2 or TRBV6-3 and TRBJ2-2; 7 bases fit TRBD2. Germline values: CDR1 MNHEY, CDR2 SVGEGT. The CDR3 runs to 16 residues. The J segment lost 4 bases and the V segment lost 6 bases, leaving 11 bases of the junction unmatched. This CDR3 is CASSRLAQNPTGELFF. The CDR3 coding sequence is TGTGCCAGCAGCCGACTAGCTCAAAATCCCACCGGGGAGCTGTTTTTT.

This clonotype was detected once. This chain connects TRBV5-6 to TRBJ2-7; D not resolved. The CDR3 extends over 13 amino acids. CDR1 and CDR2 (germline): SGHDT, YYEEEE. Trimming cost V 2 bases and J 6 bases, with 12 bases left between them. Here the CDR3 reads CASSFSASAEQYF. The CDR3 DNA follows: TGTGCCAGCAGCTTCTCAGCCTCGGCCGAGCAGTACTTC. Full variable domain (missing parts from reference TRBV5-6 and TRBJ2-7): DAGVTQSPTHLIKTRGQQVTLRCSPKSGHDTVSWYQQALGQGPQFIFQYYEEEERQRGNFPDRFSGHQFPNYSSELNVNALLLGDSALYLCASSFSASAEQYFGPGTRLTVT.